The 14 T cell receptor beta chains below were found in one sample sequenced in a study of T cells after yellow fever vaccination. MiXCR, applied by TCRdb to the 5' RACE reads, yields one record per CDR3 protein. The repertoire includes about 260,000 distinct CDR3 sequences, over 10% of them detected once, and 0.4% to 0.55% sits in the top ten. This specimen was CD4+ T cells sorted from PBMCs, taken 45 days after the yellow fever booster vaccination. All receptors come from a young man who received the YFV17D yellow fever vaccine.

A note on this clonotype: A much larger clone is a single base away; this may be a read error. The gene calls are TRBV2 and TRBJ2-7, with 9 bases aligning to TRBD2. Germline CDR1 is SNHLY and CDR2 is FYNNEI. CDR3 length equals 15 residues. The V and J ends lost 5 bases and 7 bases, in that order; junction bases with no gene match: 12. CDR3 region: CASSTGLALSGEQYF. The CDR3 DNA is TGTGCCAGCAGTACAGGACTAGCGTTGTCGGGAGAGCAGTACTTC.

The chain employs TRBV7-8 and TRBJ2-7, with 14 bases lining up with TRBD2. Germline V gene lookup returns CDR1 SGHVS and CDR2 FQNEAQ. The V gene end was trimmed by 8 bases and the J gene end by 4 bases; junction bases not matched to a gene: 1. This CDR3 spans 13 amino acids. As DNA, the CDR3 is TGTGCCAGCGGGACTAGCGGGAGTTACGAGCAGTACTTC. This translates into CASGTSGSYEQYF.

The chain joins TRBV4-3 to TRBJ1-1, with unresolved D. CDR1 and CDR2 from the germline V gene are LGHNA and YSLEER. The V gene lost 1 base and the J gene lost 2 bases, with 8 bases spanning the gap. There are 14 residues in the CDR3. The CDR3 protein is CASSQAPFNTEAFF. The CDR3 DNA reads TGCGCCAGCAGCCAAGCCCCGTTCAACACTGAAGCTTTCTTT.

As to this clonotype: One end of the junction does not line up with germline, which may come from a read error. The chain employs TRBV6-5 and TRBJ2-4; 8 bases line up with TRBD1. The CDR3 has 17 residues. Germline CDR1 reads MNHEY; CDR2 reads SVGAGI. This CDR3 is CVSSYSSTGVAKNIQYF. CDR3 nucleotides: TGTGTCAGCAGTTACTCGTCGACAGGGGTAGCCAAAAACATTCAGTACTTC.

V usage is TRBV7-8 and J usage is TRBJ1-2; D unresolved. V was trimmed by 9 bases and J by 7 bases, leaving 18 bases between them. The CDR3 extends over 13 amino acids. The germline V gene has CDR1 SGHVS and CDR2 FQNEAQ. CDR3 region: CARRPRRLFGYTF. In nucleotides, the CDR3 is TGTGCCAGGAGACCAAGGCGCCTCTTTGGCTACACCTTC.

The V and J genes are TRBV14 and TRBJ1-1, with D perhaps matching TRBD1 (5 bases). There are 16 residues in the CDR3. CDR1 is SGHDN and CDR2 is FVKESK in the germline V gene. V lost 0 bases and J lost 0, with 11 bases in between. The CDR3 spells CASSQDLGTMNTEAFF. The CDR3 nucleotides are TGTGCCAGCAGCCAAGATCTCGGGACCATGAACACTGAAGCTTTCTTT.

The CDR3 bases are TGTGCCAGCAGCCGAGTGCAGGGTCCCTACGAGCAGTACTTC. The encoded protein is CASSRVQGPYEQYF. The V and J genes are TRBV7-8 and TRBJ2-7; D perhaps matches TRBD1 (5 bases). The CDR3 loop spans 14 amino acids. Germline CDR1 reads SGHVS; CDR2 reads FQNEAQ. Trimming left V 5 bases short and J 2 bases short, with 13 bases between.

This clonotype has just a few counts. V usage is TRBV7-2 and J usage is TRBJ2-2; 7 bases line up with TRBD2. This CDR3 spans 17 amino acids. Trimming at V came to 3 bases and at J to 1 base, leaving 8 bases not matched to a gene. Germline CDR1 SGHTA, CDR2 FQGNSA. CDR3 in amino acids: CASSFRVQRENTGELFF. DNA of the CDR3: TGTGCCAGCAGCTTCAGGGTCCAGCGGGAGAACACCGGGGAGCTGTTTTTT.

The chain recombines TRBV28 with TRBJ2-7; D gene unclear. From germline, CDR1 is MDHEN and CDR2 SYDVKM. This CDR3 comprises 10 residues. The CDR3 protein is CVGVQYEQYF. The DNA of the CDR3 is TGTGTAGGAGTTCAGTACGAGCAGTACTTC.

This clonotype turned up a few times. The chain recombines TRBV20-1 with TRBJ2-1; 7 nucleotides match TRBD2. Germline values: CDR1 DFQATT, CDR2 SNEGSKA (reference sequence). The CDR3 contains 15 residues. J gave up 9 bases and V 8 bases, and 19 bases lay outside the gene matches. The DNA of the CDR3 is TGCAGTACTGGGCCTAGCGGTTGGGATCTCGGTGAGCAGTTCTTC. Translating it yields CSTGPSGWDLGEQFF.

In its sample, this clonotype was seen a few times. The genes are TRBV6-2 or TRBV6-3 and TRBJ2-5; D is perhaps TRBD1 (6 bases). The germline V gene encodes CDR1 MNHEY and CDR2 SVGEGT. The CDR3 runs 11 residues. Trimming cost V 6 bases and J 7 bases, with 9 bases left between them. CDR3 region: CASSLTGTQYF. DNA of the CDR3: TGTGCCAGCAGCTTGACAGGGACCCAGTACTTC.

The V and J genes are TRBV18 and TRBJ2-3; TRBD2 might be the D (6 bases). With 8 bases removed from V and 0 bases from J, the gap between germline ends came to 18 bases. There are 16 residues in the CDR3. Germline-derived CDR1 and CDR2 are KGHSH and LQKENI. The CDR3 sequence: CASRQGTYLSTDTQYF. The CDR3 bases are TGTGCCAGCCGACAAGGGACTTACCTGAGCACAGATACGCAGTATTTT.

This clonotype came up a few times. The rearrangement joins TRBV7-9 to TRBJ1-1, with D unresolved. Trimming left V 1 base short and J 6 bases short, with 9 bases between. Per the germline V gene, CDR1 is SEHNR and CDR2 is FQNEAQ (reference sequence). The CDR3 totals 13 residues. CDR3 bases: TGTGCCAGCAGCTTAGGGTTCGTCGCTGAAGCTTTCTTT. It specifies CASSLGFVAEAFF. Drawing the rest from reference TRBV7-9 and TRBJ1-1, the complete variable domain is DTGVSQNPRHKITKRGQNVTFRCDPISEHNRLYWYRQTLGQGPEFLTYFQNEAQLEKSRLLSDRFSAERPKGSFSTLEIQRTEQGDSAMYLCASSLGFVAEAFFGQGTRLTVV.

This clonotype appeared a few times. CDR3 sequence reads: CASSVGGTQYF. In DNA, the CDR3 is TGTGCCAGCAGCGTAGGGGGTACGCAGTATTTT. This rearrangement joins TRBV2 to TRBJ2-3; maybe TRBD1 (6 bases). V was clipped by 6 bases and J by 8 bases, with 9 bases between them. The germline V gene encodes CDR1 SNHLY and CDR2 FYNNEI. The CDR3 runs to 11 residues.